Following are 8 T cell receptor beta chains from one sample sequenced in a study of massively parallel sequencing of T cell beta chains. TCRdb re-called the 5' RACE reads with MiXCR, one entry per CDR3 protein. The sample consists of under 4,500 distinct CDR3 sequences, about 37% of them appearing once. The specimen was commercial RNA from peripheral blood pooled from many donors. Receptors were obtained from a pool of human donors in good health; the sample was commercial RNA pooled from many donors.

This chain joins TRBV29-1 and TRBJ1-1; D not resolved. The CDR3 contains 11 residues. CDR1 is SQVTM and CDR2 is ANQGSEA in the germline V gene. V was shortened by 6 bases and J by 7 bases, with 12 bases between the two germline ends. This chain's CDR3 is CSVSKEIEAFF. CDR3 DNA sequence: TGCAGCGTCTCTAAGGAGATTGAAGCTTTCTTT. Supplemented by reference TRBV29-1 and TRBJ1-1, the full variable domain reads SAVISQKPSRDICQRGTSLTIQCQVDSQVTMMFWYRQQPGQSLTLIATANQGSEATYESGFVIDKFPISRPNLTFSTLTVSNMSPEDSSIYLCSVSKEIEAFFGQGTRLTVV.

As concerns this clonotype: Possible read error: a much larger clone is one base away. The chain couples TRBV18 to TRBJ1-1, with D perhaps matching TRBD1 (6 bases). CDR1 KGHSH and CDR2 LQKENI come from the germline V gene. This CDR3 region has 13 residues. This CDR3 reads CASSLGGDTESFF. The CDR3 region has the DNA TGTGCCAGCTCACTGGGGGGCGACACTGAATCTTTCTTT.

This sequence joins TRBV10-3 and TRBJ2-7; D gene uncertain. V was pared by 3 bases and J by 5 bases, with 5 bases between. The CDR3 contains 11 residues. Germline V gives CDR1 ENHRY, CDR2 SYGVKD. CDR3 loop: CAISDPHEQYF. In nucleotides, the CDR3 is TGTGCCATCAGTGACCCCCACGAGCAGTACTTC.

This clonotype appeared a single time. The gene calls are TRBV11-3 and TRBJ2-7; D remains ambiguous. CDR3 length: 13 amino acids. Germline assignment: CDR1 SGHNT and CDR2 YENEEA. The V and J ends lost 1 base and 5 bases respectively, with 9 bases between them. This CDR3 reads CASSLALVNEQYF. CDR3 bases: TGTGCCAGCAGCTTAGCTCTAGTAAACGAGCAGTACTTC.

By share, this clonotype counts as large. The V gene is TRBV29-1, the J gene TRBJ1-2; TRBD1 matches at 7 bases. Germline CDR1 and CDR2: SQVTM and ANQGSEA. The junction had 4 bases not matched to a gene; V was cut back by 4 bases and J by 2 bases. The CDR3 spans 13 residues. In DNA form, the CDR3 reads TGCAGCGTTGGGGACAGCGTGAACTATGGCTACACCTTC. Its protein is CSVGDSVNYGYTF.

J is TRBJ2-7 and V is TRBV5-1; 9 positions match TRBD2. The J segment lost 4 bases and the V segment lost 0 bases, leaving 2 bases of the junction unmatched. The V gene's germline CDR1 is SGHRS and CDR2 YFSETQ. The CDR3 consists of 14 residues. The CDR3: CASSLGLAVYEQYF. CDR3 in DNA: TGCGCCAGCAGCTTGGGACTAGCGGTTTACGAGCAGTACTTC.

The V call is TRBV13, the J call TRBJ1-6; 7 bases agree with TRBD1. The J segment lost 8 bases and the V segment lost 5 bases, leaving 6 bases of the junction unmatched. Germline values: CDR1 PRHDT, CDR2 FYEKMQ (reference sequence). The CDR3 consists of 14 residues. Here the CDR3 DNA reads TGTGCCAGCAGCCTACAGGGGACGGATTCACCCCTCCACTTT. Amino acids: CASSLQGTDSPLHF.

This clonotype came up a few times. This sequence joins TRBV5-4 and TRBJ2-5; D not resolved. The germline V gene encodes CDR1 SGHNT and CDR2 YYREEE (reference sequence). V lost 0 bases to trimming and J lost 3 bases, with 6 bases between them. CDR3 length equals 13 residues. CDR3 residues: CASSLVQEETQYF. CDR3 in DNA: TGTGCCAGCAGCTTGGTTCAGGAAGAGACCCAGTACTTC.